This entry lists 18 T cell receptor beta chains sequenced from one sample in a study of spatial heterogeneity in lung cancer. Study results and limitations: Tumor mutation count correlated with how many alpha and beta TCRs expanded intratumorally.

TCRdb itself ran the 5' RACE reads through MiXCR, one entry per CDR3 protein. The profile shows about 10,000 distinct CDR3 sequences, 9.5% to 15% of them singletons. Regarding time point: sample taken at primary tumor resection. These receptors have no identified antigens. The specimen comprised lung tumor tissue, sampled at surgery. Receptor source: a male donor with early-stage non-small cell lung cancer.

There are many counts of this clonotype. The chain recombines TRBV6-6 with TRBJ2-1; 9 bases match TRBD2. This CDR3 spans 17 amino acids. V lost 0 bases, J lost 5 bases, and 8 bases stayed unmatched. The germline V gene encodes CDR1 MNHNY and CDR2 SVGAGI (reference sequence). CDR3 residues: CASSYSSGLAGDNEQFF. CDR3 DNA: TGTGCCAGCAGTTACTCGAGTGGGTTAGCGGGAGACAATGAGCAGTTCTTC.

There are many counts of this clonotype. This sequence joins TRBV6-2 or TRBV6-3 and TRBJ2-7, with 10 positions matching TRBD1. Germline V CDR1 and CDR2: MNHEY, SVGEGT. The V and J ends lost 6 bases and 3 bases, in that order; junction bases with no gene match: 14. This CDR3 spans 17 amino acids. As DNA, the CDR3 is TGTGCCAGCAGCCGGGCCCCCCTAGACAGGGGGCGCTACGAGCAGTACTTC. Translating it yields CASSRAPLDRGRYEQYF.

This rearrangement joins TRBV3-1 to TRBJ2-1; 10 nucleotides align to TRBD2. The V gene end was trimmed by 4 bases and the J gene end by 3 bases; junction bases not matched to a gene: 3. The CDR3 totals 15 residues. Germline lookup yields CDR1 LGHDT and CDR2 YNNKEL (reference sequence). This CDR3 is CASSPAGGVYNEQFF. The CDR3 DNA sequence: TGTGCCAGCAGCCCAGCGGGAGGGGTCTACAATGAGCAGTTCTTC.

This clonotype was counted at least ten times. For the CDR3, the DNA is TGTGCCAGCAGCGAGATTGTATCGAGTCTCATTTCACCCCTCCACTTT. Encoded protein: CASSEIVSSLISPLHF. V gene TRBV4-2 combines with J gene TRBJ1-6, with unresolved D. The ends were cut back, 5 bases at V and 9 bases at J, with 20 bases in the middle. Germline V gene data show CDR1 as LGHNA and CDR2 as YNFKEQ. The CDR3 has 16 amino acids.

This clonotype was observed a few times. A read error may be the cause here, since a much bigger clone is one base away. The genes are TRBV5-8 and TRBJ2-3; no reliable D call. V was trimmed by 0 bases and J by 9 bases, leaving 11 bases between them. This CDR3 contains 13 residues. The germline CDR1 and CDR2 sequences are SGHTS and YDEGEE. DNA of the CDR3: TGTGCCAGCAGCTTGGCGCAGGCCGACACGCAGTATTTT. Translating gives CASSLAQADTQYF.

This clonotype is categorized as medium-sized. The chain links TRBV7-6 to TRBJ1-1; D not resolved. The germline V gene encodes CDR1 SGHVS and CDR2 FNYEAQ. The CDR3 has 12 amino acids. V gave up 2 bases and J gave up 6 bases, with 7 bases separating them. CDR3 DNA sequence: TGTGCCAGCAGCTTATATGGGGCTGAAGCTTTCTTT. Protein product: CASSLYGAEAFF.

This clonotype was found many times. The gene calls are TRBV4-3 and TRBJ2-1, with 8 positions matching TRBD2. V gave up 0 bases and J gave up 7 bases; unmatched junction bases: 8. CDR1 and CDR2 (germline): LGHNA, YSLEER. There are 16 residues in the CDR3. The CDR3 DNA follows: TGCGCCAGCAGCCAAGATGGAGAGGGCGGGAGGAATGAGCAGTTCTTC. This codes for CASSQDGEGGRNEQFF.

The J gene is TRBJ2-3, the V gene TRBV15; TRBD2 aligns across 9 bases. Germline-derived CDR1 and CDR2 are LNHNV and YYDKDF (reference sequence). V dropped 5 bases and J dropped 4; count of bases not matched to a gene: 13. The CDR3 runs 17 residues. This chain's CDR3 is CATSRPELAGSADTQYF. CDR3 bases: TGTGCCACCAGCCGCCCGGAACTAGCGGGCTCTGCAGATACGCAGTATTTT.

This clonotype is termed large. The CDR3 sequence: CSVGSDTSTSDTQYF. The DNA for the CDR3 is TGCAGCGTCGGGTCGGACACAAGTACTTCAGATACGCAGTATTTT. The gene calls are TRBV29-1 and TRBJ2-3, with a tentative D call TRBD1 (5 bases). Germline values: CDR1 SQVTM, CDR2 ANQGSEA. The V gene lost 6 bases and the J gene lost 4 bases, with 20 bases spanning the gap. There are 15 residues in the CDR3.

This clonotype is medium-sized (0.01 to 0.1%) in the sample. The chain employs TRBV13 and TRBJ2-5; TRBD2 matches at 9 bases. From germline, CDR1 is PRHDT and CDR2 FYEKMQ (reference sequence). V dropped 2 bases and J dropped 4; count of bases not matched to a gene: 17. This CDR3 is built from 19 residues. The CDR3: CASSLTRLGLAGRVETQYF. CDR3 nucleotides: TGTGCCAGCAGCTTAACCCGTTTAGGGCTAGCGGGAAGGGTAGAGACCCAGTACTTC.

This clonotype was seen at least ten times. V usage is TRBV9 and J usage is TRBJ1-1, with 10 bases matching TRBD1. Germline V gene lookup returns CDR1 SGDLS and CDR2 YYNGEE. The V and J ends lost 3 bases and 4 bases, in that order; junction bases with no gene match: 0. CDR3 length equals 13 residues. The CDR3 is CASSGTGGTEAFF. As DNA, the CDR3 is TGTGCCAGCAGCGGGACAGGGGGCACTGAAGCTTTCTTT.

This clonotype was seen many times. The chain employs TRBV7-9 and TRBJ1-2, with a possible D match to TRBD1 (6 bases). The V gene's germline CDR1 is SEHNR and CDR2 FQNEAQ (reference sequence). The CDR3 spans 13 residues. The V gene lost 0 bases and the J gene lost 7 bases, with 9 bases spanning the gap. The CDR3 loop is CASSLAGGTGYTF. The CDR3 nucleotides read TGTGCCAGCAGCTTAGCAGGGGGTACTGGCTACACCTTC.

This clonotype was picked up many times. J is TRBJ2-3 and V is TRBV15; D is perhaps TRBD1 (5 bases). CDR1 LNHNV and CDR2 YYDKDF come from the germline V gene (reference sequence). The CDR3 is 15 residues long. Trimming left V 1 base short and J 6 bases short, with 14 bases between. This chain's CDR3 is CATSRASLTGDTQYF. For the CDR3, the DNA is TGTGCCACCAGCAGAGCCTCCCTAACAGGCGATACGCAGTATTTT.

In this sample, this clonotype is medium-sized. The CDR3 spells CASRPPSGSIGELFF. CDR3 coding DNA: TGTGCCAGCAGGCCCCCTAGCGGGAGTATCGGGGAGCTGTTTTTT. The V gene is TRBV6-1, the J gene TRBJ2-2, with 10 bases matching TRBD2. This CDR3 spans 15 amino acids. The trim removed 6 bases at V and 7 bases at J, leaving 8 bases unmatched. Germline values: CDR1 MNHNS, CDR2 SASEGT.

As DNA, the CDR3 is TGTGCCATCAGTGACCTATCCGACAGACCGAACACTGAAGCTTTCTTT. Translation gives CAISDLSDRPNTEAFF. The chain is built from TRBV10-3 and TRBJ1-1, with D possibly matching TRBD1 (5 bases). Trimming took 3 bases from V and 1 from J, leaving 15 bases between them. Germline-derived CDR1 and CDR2 are ENHRY and SYGVKD. This CDR3 contains 16 residues.

This clonotype was observed a few times. V gene TRBV20-1 combines with J gene TRBJ2-7, with TRBD2 matching over 7 bases. V was clipped by 7 bases and J by 4 bases; unmatched bases: 10. The CDR3 runs to 13 residues. Looked up from germline, CDR1 is DFQATT and CDR2 is SNEGSKA (reference sequence). CDR3 protein: CSVTLAEPYEQYF. For the CDR3, the DNA is TGCAGTGTTACCCTAGCGGAACCTTACGAGCAGTACTTC.

This chain uses TRBV29-1 with TRBJ1-5; 9 nucleotides agree with TRBD1. V lost 6 bases, J lost 6 bases, and 12 bases stayed unmatched. The V gene's germline CDR1 is SQVTM and CDR2 ANQGSEA. The CDR3 has 15 amino acids. The CDR3 sequence is CSVTIAGTGIQPQHF. Here the CDR3 DNA reads TGCAGCGTCACAATAGCTGGGACAGGGATTCAGCCCCAGCATTTT.

This clonotype was found a few times. The chain uses TRBV29-1 and TRBJ2-1; the D gene is possibly TRBD1 (6 bases). CDR1 is SQVTM and CDR2 is ANQGSEA in the germline V gene. The CDR3 has 14 amino acids. Trimming left V 5 bases short and J 8 bases short, with 19 bases between. CDR3 coding DNA: TGCAGCGTTTCTGGACAGTCGATCGGCTATGAGCAGTTCTTC. It codes for CSVSGQSIGYEQFF.